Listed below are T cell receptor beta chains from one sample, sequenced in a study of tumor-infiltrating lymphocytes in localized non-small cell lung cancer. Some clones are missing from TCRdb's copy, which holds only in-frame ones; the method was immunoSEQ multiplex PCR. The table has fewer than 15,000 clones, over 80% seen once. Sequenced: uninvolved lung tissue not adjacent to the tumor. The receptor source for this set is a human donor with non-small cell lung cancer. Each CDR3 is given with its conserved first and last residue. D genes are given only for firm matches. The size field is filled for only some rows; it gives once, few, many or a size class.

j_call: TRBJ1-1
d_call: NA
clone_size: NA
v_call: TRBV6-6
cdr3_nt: TGTGCCAGCAGCGACTCAGAGGGGAGGAGTGAAGCTTTCTTT
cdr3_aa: CASSDSEGRSEAFF

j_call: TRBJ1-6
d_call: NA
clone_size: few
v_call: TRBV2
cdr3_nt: TGTGCCAGCAGTGTGGCCGCTCTAAATTCACCCCTCCACTTT
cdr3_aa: CASSVAALNSPLHF

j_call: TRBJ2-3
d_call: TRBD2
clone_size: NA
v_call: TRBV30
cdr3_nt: TGTGCCTGGAGTCGCGGGGGGGCTACAGATACGCAGTATTTT
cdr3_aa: CAWSRGGATDTQYF

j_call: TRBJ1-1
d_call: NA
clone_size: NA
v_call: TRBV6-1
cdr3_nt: TGTGCCAGCAGGGAACTGACGGTGAACACTGAAGCTTTCTTT
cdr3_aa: CASRELTVNTEAFF

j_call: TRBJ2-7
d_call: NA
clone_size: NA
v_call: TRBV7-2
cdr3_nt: TGTGCCAGCAGCTTAGCCCTTCCCTACGAGCAGTACTTC
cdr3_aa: CASSLALPYEQYF

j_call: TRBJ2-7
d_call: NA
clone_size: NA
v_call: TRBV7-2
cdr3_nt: TGTGCCAGCAGCGCGCCGACAGGTTCTTCCTCCTACGAGCAGTACTTC
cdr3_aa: CASSAPTGSSSYEQYF

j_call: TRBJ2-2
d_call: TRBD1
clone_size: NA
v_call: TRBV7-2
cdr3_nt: TGTGCCAGCAGGCCTACAGGGGGCAACACCGGGGAGCTGTTTTTT
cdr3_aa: CASRPTGGNTGELFF

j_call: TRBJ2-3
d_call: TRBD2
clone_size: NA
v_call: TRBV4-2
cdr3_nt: TGTGCCAGCAGCCAGGATGGACTAGCGGAAAATACGCAGTATTTT
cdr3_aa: CASSQDGLAENTQYF

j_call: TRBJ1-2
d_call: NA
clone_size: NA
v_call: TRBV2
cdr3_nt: TGTGCCAGCGTCGGTGGGGATGGCTACACCTTC
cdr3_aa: CASVGGDGYTF

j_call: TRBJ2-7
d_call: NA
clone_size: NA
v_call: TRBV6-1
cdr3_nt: TGTGCCAGCAGCGAATTCGACGAGCAGTACTTC
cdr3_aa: CASSEFDEQYF

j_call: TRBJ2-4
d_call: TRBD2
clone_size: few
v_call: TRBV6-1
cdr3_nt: TGTGCCAGCAGTGAATCTTTAGGGCTAGCGGGGGTTCTAGCCAAAAACATTCAGTACTTC
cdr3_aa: CASSESLGLAGVLAKNIQYF

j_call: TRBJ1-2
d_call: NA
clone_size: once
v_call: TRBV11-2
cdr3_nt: TGTGCCAGCAGCTTAGAAATCTCAAACTATGGCTACACCTTC
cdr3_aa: CASSLEISNYGYTF